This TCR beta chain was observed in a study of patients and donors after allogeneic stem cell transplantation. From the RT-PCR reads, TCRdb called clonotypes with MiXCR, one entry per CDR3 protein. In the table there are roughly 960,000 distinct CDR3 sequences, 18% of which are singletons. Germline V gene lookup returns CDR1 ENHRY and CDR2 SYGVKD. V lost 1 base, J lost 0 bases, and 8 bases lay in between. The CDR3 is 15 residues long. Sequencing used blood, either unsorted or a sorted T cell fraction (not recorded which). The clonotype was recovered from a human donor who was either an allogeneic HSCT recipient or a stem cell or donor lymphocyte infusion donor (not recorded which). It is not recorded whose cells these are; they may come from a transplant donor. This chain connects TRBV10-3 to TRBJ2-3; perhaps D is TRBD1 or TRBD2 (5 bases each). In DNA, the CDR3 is TGTGCCATCAGTGAGTGGGACCGTAGCACAGATACGCAGTATTTT. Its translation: CAISEWDRSTDTQYF.